A selection of T cell receptor beta chains follows, all from one sample in a study of shared clonotypes between healthy human individuals. Method: immunoSEQ multiplex PCR; TCRdb's copy keeps in-frame clones and lacks some. The table includes more than 2,000,000 clones, 80% to 95% detected once. The sequencing input was naive CD4+ T cells from PBMCs. The receptors here all came from a man aged 18-30 years in good health. Some clones in this sample may be carry-over from other donors' samples. The CDR3 runs from the conserved cysteine through the conserved F or W. The D gene is left open where the match is weak. Clone size is given for some rows only: seen once, a few or many times, or a class if the clone is expanded.

V	D	size	J	CDR3	DNA
TRBV10-1	.	.	TRBJ2-3	CASSESRKTRTDTQYF	TGCGCCAGCAGTGAGTCGCGGAAGACTCGCACAGATACGCAGTATTTT
TRBV6-5	.	.	TRBJ1-2	CASTGLFGYTF	TGTGCCAGCACAGGGTTGTTTGGCTACACCTTC
TRBV6-1	.	.	TRBJ1-1	CASSANLQGNTEAFF	TGTGCCAGCAGTGCGAACTTACAGGGGAACACTGAAGCTTTCTTT
TRBV5-1	.	.	TRBJ2-5	CASRLWVAATQETQYF	TGCGCCAGCAGGTTGTGGGTCGCGGCCACTCAAGAGACCCAGTACTTC
TRBV10-3	TRBD1	.	TRBJ2-6	CAINPGGFPGANVLTF	TGTGCCATCAACCCAGGGGGCTTCCCTGGGGCCAACGTCCTGACTTTC
TRBV11-2	TRBD1	.	TRBJ2-7	CASSLAIFRDRGIFEQYF	TGTGCCAGCAGCTTAGCTATTTTCCGGGACAGGGGTATCTTCGAGCAGTACTTC
TRBV7-2	.	.	TRBJ1-5	CASSLVAGYSNQPQHF	TGTGCCAGCAGCTTAGTAGCGGGCTATAGCAATCAGCCCCAGCATTTT
TRBV4-3	.	.	TRBJ2-1	CASSQGLGKYNEQFF	TGCGCCAGCAGCCAAGGACTTGGCAAATACAATGAGCAGTTCTTC
TRBV25-1	TRBD1	.	TRBJ2-1	CASSEGTGPSSNEQFF	TGTGCCAGCAGTGAGGGGACAGGGCCCTCTTCCAATGAGCAGTTCTTC
TRBV14	TRBD1	.	TRBJ1-2	CASSQERTGAGGYTF	TGTGCCAGCAGCCAAGAACGGACAGGGGCCGGTGGCTACACCTTC
TRBV5-4	.	once	TRBJ1-2	CASSLDVYGYTF	TGTGCCAGCAGCCTGGACGTCTATGGCTACACCTTC
TRBV10-3	.	.	TRBJ1-3	CAISEVRAGNTIYF	TGTGCCATCAGTGAGGTCAGGGCTGGAAACACCATATATTTT
TRBV11-2	TRBD2	.	TRBJ2-5	CAGRGREGETQYF	TGTGCCGGACGGGGGCGGGAGGGTGAGACCCAGTACTTC
TRBV28	.	.	TRBJ1-2	CASSPGPGTTLVNYGYTF	TGTGCCAGCAGTCCCGGACCGGGAACCACCCTGGTCAACTATGGCTACACCTTC
TRBV28	.	once	TRBJ1-4	CASRNGGGEKLFF	TGTGCCAGCCGAAATGGGGGGGGTGAAAAACTGTTTTTT
TRBV11-2	.	.	TRBJ2-7	CASSPQGASAAHYEQYF	TGTGCCAGCAGCCCGCAAGGGGCTAGCGCCGCACACTACGAGCAGTACTTC
TRBV2	.	.	TRBJ1-1	CASSDGLGRGGSEAFF	TGTGCCAGCAGTGATGGGTTGGGCCGGGGAGGGTCTGAAGCTTTCTTT
TRBV28	TRBD1	.	TRBJ2-5	CASRTPGTGYQETQYF	TGTGCCAGCAGAACCCCGGGGACAGGGTACCAAGAGACCCAGTACTTC
TRBV9	TRBD2	.	TRBJ2-2	CASSVMGGPHTGELFF	TGTGCCAGCAGCGTGATGGGAGGGCCCCATACCGGGGAGCTGTTTTTT
TRBV14	TRBD1	.	TRBJ2-2	CASSRRQGNTGELFF	TGTGCCAGCAGCCGTCGACAGGGAAACACCGGGGAGCTGTTTTTT
TRBV7-9	.	.	TRBJ2-7	CASSPGEGEQYF	TGTGCCAGCAGCCCAGGAGAGGGCGAGCAGTACTTC
TRBV29-1	.	.	TRBJ2-3	CSALGGGPTSKAVADTQYF	TGCAGCGCTCTAGGCGGAGGGCCGACTTCAAAGGCTGTAGCAGATACGCAGTATTTT
TRBV6-1	.	.	TRBJ1-2	CALHRSRSYTF	TGTGCATTACACAGGTCGAGGAGCTACACCTTC
TRBV2	.	.	TRBJ1-1	CASSEDWEATFF	TGTGCCAGCAGTGAGGATTGGGAAGCTACTTTCTTT
TRBV9	TRBD2	.	TRBJ2-7	CASSASSWAGVAYEQYF	TGTGCCAGCAGCGCCTCTAGCTGGGCGGGAGTGGCCTACGAGCAGTACTTC
TRBV10-3	TRBD2	.	TRBJ2-1	CATGTSGDSSYNEQFF	TGTGCCACCGGGACTAGCGGGGACAGCTCCTACAATGAGCAGTTCTTC
TRBV28	TRBD2	.	TRBJ2-3	CASSVAGGVDTQYF	TGTGCCAGCAGTGTAGCGGGGGGGGTGGATACGCAGTATTTT
TRBV28	.	.	TRBJ1-2	CASTPPGLGGYTF	TGTGCCAGCACTCCCCCCGGACTGGGCGGCTACACCTTC
TRBV6-5	.	.	TRBJ1-1	CASSYNRETEAFF	TGTGCCAGCAGTTATAACAGGGAAACTGAAGCTTTCTTT
TRBV7-2	.	.	TRBJ1-2	CASSLLGYYGYTF	TGTGCCAGCAGCTTACTAGGGTACTATGGCTACACCTTC
TRBV28	.	.	TRBJ2-5	CASSFLGKETQYF	TGTGCCAGCAGTTTCCTGGGAAAAGAGACCCAGTACTTC
TRBV6-5	TRBD1	.	TRBJ2-1	CASRQDRGAHEQFF	TGTGCCAGCAGACAGGACAGGGGGGCCCATGAGCAGTTCTTC
TRBV28	.	.	TRBJ1-5	CASSLSPRPNQPQHF	TGTGCCAGCAGTTTAAGTCCTCGCCCCAATCAGCCCCAGCATTTT
TRBV7-2	.	.	TRBJ2-3	CASSLDSGDTQYF	TGTGCCAGCAGCTTAGACAGCGGAGATACGCAGTATTTT
TRBV27	TRBD2	.	TRBJ2-6	CASSPREAGHSGANVLTF	TGTGCCAGCAGTCCCCGGGAGGCAGGCCACTCTGGGGCCAACGTCCTGACTTTC